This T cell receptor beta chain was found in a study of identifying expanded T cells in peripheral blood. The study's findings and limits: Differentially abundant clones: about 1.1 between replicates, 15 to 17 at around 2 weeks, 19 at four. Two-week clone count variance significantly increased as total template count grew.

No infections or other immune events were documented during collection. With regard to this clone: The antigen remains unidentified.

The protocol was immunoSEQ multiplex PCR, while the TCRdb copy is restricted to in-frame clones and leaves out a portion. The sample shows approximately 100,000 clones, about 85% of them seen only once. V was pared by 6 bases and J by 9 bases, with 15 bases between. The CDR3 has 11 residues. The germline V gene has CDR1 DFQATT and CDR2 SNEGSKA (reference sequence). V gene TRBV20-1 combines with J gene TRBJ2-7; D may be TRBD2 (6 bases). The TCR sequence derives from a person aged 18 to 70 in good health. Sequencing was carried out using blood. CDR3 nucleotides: TGCAGTGCACCCCTCGGGGGTGCGCAGTACTTC. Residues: CSAPLGGAQYF.